Sequencing of this T cell receptor (beta chain) was carried out in a study of cytomegalovirus exposure and HLA in healthy donors. The PCR employed 60 Vbeta primers together with 13 Jbeta primers. This table comes from immunoSEQ multiplex PCR, and its TCRdb copy is limited to in-frame clones, with some not included. The data show roughly 260,000 clones, roughly 86% seen once. Germline V gene lookup returns CDR1 SGHTA and CDR2 FQGTGA. This CDR3 has 15 amino acids. V lost 1 base and J lost 1, with 10 bases in between. This chain uses TRBV7-3 with TRBJ1-1; D gene uncertain. Sequencing was done on a sample of PBMCs. The TCR originated in a woman in her 40s in good health and CMV-seropositive. CDR3 coding DNA: TGTGCCAGCAGCTTAAGCCCTGAGGGGAACACTGAAGCTTTCTTT. Protein: CASSLSPEGNTEAFF.